Listed here are 16 T cell receptor beta chains from one sample, sequenced in a study of human T cells and chemical hapten exposure (dated by TCRdb to the early 2020s). Per the publication, the time point label means: patch test 1, 2 weeks after DPC sensitization. Read against the paper, the sample's treatment or condition label means: therapeutic diphenylcyclopropenone sensitization with weekly scalp DPC. Library prep was done by RACE. TCRdb names NextSeq 500 as the instrument used. TCRdb reanalyzed the raw reads on its own, using fastp at Q25 for trimming and MiXCR for clone calling, and kept in-frame beta chains. Rows are combined by CDR3 protein, so each entry shows the most common genes and DNA. The sample table lists some 120,000 distinct CDR3 sequences, roughly an eighth of them with a count of one. Jointly, the top ten make up around 1.5% of the sample. The specimen comprised whole blood, sampled in connection with sensitization to the hapten diphenylcyclopropenone (DPC). These receptors were taken from a woman between 50 and 59 years old with alopecia areata. Some clones in this sample may be carry-over from other donors' samples.

This clonotype was counted many times. V gene TRBV7-8 combines with J gene TRBJ2-3, with D possibly called TRBD1 or TRBD2 (5 bases each). Trimming removed 3 bases at V and 1 base at J, with 11 bases between. The CDR3 spans 15 residues. Looked up from germline, CDR1 is SGHVS and CDR2 is FQNEAQ. The CDR3 bases are TGTGCCAGCAGCTTGAGGGGAAGGGGCACAGATACGCAGTATTTT. Protein: CASSLRGRGTDTQYF.

This clonotype was picked up many times. The rearrangement joins TRBV28 to TRBJ1-2; tentative D call: TRBD1 (6 bases). Germline assignment: CDR1 MDHEN and CDR2 SYDVKM. CDR3 length equals 12 residues. V gave up 7 bases and J gave up 8 bases, with 14 bases separating them. The CDR3 loop is CASITGSRGYTF. The CDR3, as DNA: TGTGCCAGCATTACAGGGTCGAGGGGCTACACCTTC.

The chain joins TRBV6-6 to TRBJ2-1, with D unclear. The CDR3 sequence is 11 residues long. CDR1 and CDR2 from the germline V gene are MNHNY and SVGAGI (reference sequence). Trimming removed 4 bases from V and 8 bases from J, with 6 bases in between. CDR3: CASSFLDEQFF. The DNA for the CDR3 is TGTGCCAGCAGTTTCCTTGATGAGCAGTTCTTC.

This clonotype was seen many times. This rearrangement joins TRBV7-8 to TRBJ2-6; D is possibly TRBD1 (6 bases). The CDR3 is 20 residues long. Germline V gene lookup returns CDR1 SGHVS and CDR2 FQNEAQ. The V and J ends lost 6 bases and 0 bases respectively, with 24 bases between them. The CDR3 coding sequence is TGTGCCAGCAGGGGGCAACTAATGACAGGCTTATCCTCTGGGGCCAACGTCCTGACTTTC. This sequence encodes CASRGQLMTGLSSGANVLTF. The variable domain in full, completed from reference TRBV7-8 and TRBJ2-6, reads GAGVSQSPRYKVAKRGQDVALRCDPISGHVSLFWYQQALGQGPEFLTYFQNEAQLDKSGLPSDRFFAERPEGSVSTLKIQRTQQEDSAVYLCASRGQLMTGLSSGANVLTFGAGSRLTVL.

This clonotype was found a few times. The chain couples TRBV18 to TRBJ1-5; maybe TRBD1 (5 bases). CDR1 KGHSH and CDR2 LQKENI come from the germline V gene. This CDR3 spans 15 amino acids. The V and J ends lost 0 bases and 2 bases respectively, with 8 bases between them. The CDR3 loop is CASSPPGTRNQPQHF. The CDR3, as DNA: TGTGCCAGCTCACCACCAGGGACGCGCAATCAGCCCCAGCATTTT.

This clonotype was seen ten or more times. The V call is TRBV2, the J call TRBJ2-2; tentatively, D is TRBD1 (7 bases). V lost 8 bases, J lost 4 bases, and 14 bases lay in between. Germline V gene sequence: CDR1 SNHLY, CDR2 FYNNEI. The CDR3 spans 14 residues. CDR3 amino acids: CASFGQEGTGELFF. The CDR3 DNA follows: TGTGCCAGCTTTGGACAGGAGGGCACCGGGGAGCTGTTTTTT.

The gene calls are TRBV20-1 and TRBJ2-3, with 12 bases fitting TRBD2. The germline V gene encodes CDR1 DFQATT and CDR2 SNEGSKA (reference sequence). The CDR3 is 15 residues long. Germline trimming cut 6 bases from V and 4 bases from J; bases unmatched to any gene: 8. The CDR3 bases are TGCAGTGCCCGTGACCCTAGCGGGAGGGCAGATACGCAGTATTTT. This codes for CSARDPSGRADTQYF.

The count of this clonotype is one. J is TRBJ1-1 and V is TRBV4-2; no clear D. Looked up from germline, CDR1 is LGHNA and CDR2 is YNFKEQ. V was cut by 8 bases and J by 5 bases, with 15 bases left in between. The CDR3 runs 13 residues. CDR3 nucleotide sequence: TGTGCCAGCTGCCTACAAATCGAGACTGAAGCTTTCTTT. Amino acid sequence: CASCLQIETEAFF.

The rearrangement joins TRBV3-1 to TRBJ2-1; D gene ambiguous. Trimming pared 2 bases from V and 10 bases from J, leaving 15 bases between. There are 14 residues in the CDR3. Germline V lookup: CDR1 LGHDT, CDR2 YNNKEL (reference sequence). In nucleotides, the CDR3 is TGTGCCAGCAGCCAACCCCCCCTGGTGAGGGAGCAGTTCTTC. Translated, it gives CASSQPPLVREQFF.

The CDR3 DNA sequence: TGCAGTGCCCCACGACCGTCAGGGAGCACAGATACGCAGTATTTT. Its translation: CSAPRPSGSTDTQYF. The gene calls are TRBV20-1 and TRBJ2-3; a possible D gene is TRBD1 (5 bases). The germline V gene encodes CDR1 DFQATT and CDR2 SNEGSKA (reference sequence). V shed 6 bases and J shed 0 bases, with 16 bases lying between them. The CDR3 covers 15 residues.

This clonotype occurred many times. The V gene is TRBV5-1, the J gene TRBJ2-7, with D unclear. The CDR3 runs 13 residues. V was shortened by 4 bases and J by 5 bases, with 13 bases between the two germline ends. From germline, CDR1 is SGHRS and CDR2 YFSETQ. CDR3 loop: CASSTQVGDEQYF. The CDR3 bases are TGCGCCAGCAGCACGCAAGTCGGAGACGAGCAGTACTTC.

In its sample, this clonotype was seen many times. The chain links TRBV6-5 to TRBJ2-7; a weak D match, TRBD1 (5 bases). The CDR3 spans 15 residues. Trimming took 4 bases from V and 2 from J, leaving 15 bases between them. CDR1 is MNHEY, CDR2 SVGAGI, per germline. This CDR3 is CASSSQGLVTYEQYF. The CDR3 DNA reads TGTGCCAGCAGTTCTCAGGGTCTTGTTACCTACGAGCAGTACTTC.

This clonotype came up a few times. The chain is built from TRBV2 and TRBJ2-7; D unclear. CDR3 length: 14 residues. V dropped 5 bases and J dropped 6 bases, with 17 bases sitting between them. Germline V gives CDR1 SNHLY, CDR2 FYNNEI. For the CDR3, the DNA is TGTGCCAGCAGTACCCGGTCGTCATGGGGCGAGCAGTACTTC. It yields the protein CASSTRSSWGEQYF.

This clonotype came up many times. A read error may produce the germline difference seen at one junction end. The chain joins TRBV12-3 or TRBV12-4 to TRBJ1-1; no clear D. The CDR3 contains 12 residues. This chain's CDR3 is CASSFVKTEAFF. The CDR3 coding sequence is TGTGCCAGCAGTTTCGTGAAGACTGAAGCTTTCTTT.

This clonotype has a count of ten or more. This chain joins TRBV20-1 and TRBJ2-7, with 7 positions matching TRBD2. Germline V CDR1 and CDR2: DFQATT, SNEGSKA (reference sequence). J was trimmed by 3 bases and V by 3 bases; bases with no gene match: 14. This CDR3 is built from 16 residues. This CDR3 is CSASSGSASGLYEQYF. Written as DNA, the CDR3 is TGCAGTGCTAGTTCCGGTTCGGCTAGCGGTCTCTACGAGCAGTACTTC.

V gene TRBV3-1 combines with J gene TRBJ2-1; D is unclear. CDR1 and CDR2 from the germline V gene are LGHDT and YNNKEL (reference sequence). The CDR3 spans 15 residues. V lost 4 bases and J 0 bases, leaving 10 bases between the germline ends. CDR3 region: CASSPELSSYNEQFF. CDR3 coding DNA: TGTGCCAGCAGCCCGGAATTAAGCTCCTACAATGAGCAGTTCTTC.